This T cell receptor beta chain originates from a study of T cells in narcolepsy. Study results and limitations: No autoreactive T cell clone sequences appeared in some memory CD4+ repertoires. HCRT-specific and TRIB2-specific autoreactive clonotypes appeared among same-patient CSF and blood CD4+ clonotypes. Blood of same and different patients, but not healthy controls, reportedly held recurring autoreactive clonotypes.

TCRdb keeps only in-frame clones here, not all; method: immunoSEQ multiplex PCR. This sample carries 24,000 or so clones, 84% of them seen once, and the ten largest clones take about 1.3%. Trimming cost V 6 bases and J 6 bases; bases outside gene matches: 11. CDR3 length: 15 amino acids. CDR1 is SGHDN and CDR2 is FVKESK in the germline V gene. As for this clone: Antigen specificity is unknown.

This sequence was found in a human donor with narcolepsy. V is TRBV14 and J is TRBJ1-2; TRBD1 agrees at 9 bases. Specimen: CD45RA- memory CD4+ T cells from PBMCs. CDR3 nucleotide sequence: TGTGCCAGCAGTCAACTGGACAGGGGTTCCCATGGCTACACCTTC. This gives the protein CASSQLDRGSHGYTF.